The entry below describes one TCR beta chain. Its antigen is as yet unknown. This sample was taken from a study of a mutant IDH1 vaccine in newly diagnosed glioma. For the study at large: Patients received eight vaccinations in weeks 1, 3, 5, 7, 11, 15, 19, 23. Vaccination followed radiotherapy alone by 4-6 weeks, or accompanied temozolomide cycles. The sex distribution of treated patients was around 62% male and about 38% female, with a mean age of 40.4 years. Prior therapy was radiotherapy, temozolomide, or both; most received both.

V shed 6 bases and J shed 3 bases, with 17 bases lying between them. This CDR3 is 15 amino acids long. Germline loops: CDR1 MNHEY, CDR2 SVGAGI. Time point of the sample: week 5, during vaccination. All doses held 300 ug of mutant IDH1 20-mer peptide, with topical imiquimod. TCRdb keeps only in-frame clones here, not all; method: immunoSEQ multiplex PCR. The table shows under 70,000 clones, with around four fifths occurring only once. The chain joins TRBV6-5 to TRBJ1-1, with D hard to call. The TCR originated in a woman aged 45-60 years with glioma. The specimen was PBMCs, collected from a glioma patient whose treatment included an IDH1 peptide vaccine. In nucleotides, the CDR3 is TGTGCCAGCAGGGCGTACGAGGGATATCACACTGAAGCTTTCTTT. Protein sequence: CASRAYEGYHTEAFF.